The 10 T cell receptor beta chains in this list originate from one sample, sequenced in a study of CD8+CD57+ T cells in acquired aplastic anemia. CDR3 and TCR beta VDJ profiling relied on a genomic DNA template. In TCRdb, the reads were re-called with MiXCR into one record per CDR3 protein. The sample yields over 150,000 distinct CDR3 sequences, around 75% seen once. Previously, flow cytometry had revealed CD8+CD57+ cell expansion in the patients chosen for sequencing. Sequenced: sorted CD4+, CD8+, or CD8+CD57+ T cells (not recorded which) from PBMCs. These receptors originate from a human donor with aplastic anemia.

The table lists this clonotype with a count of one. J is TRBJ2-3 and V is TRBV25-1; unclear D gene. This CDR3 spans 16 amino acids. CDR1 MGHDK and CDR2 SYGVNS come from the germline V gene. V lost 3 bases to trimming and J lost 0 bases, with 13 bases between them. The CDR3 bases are TGTGCCAGCAGTGAGATTTTGGGTACTAGCACAGATACGCAGTATTTT. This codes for CASSEILGTSTDTQYF.

CDR3 nucleotide sequence: TGCGCCAGCAGCTTGGATCCAGTAATGAACACTGAAGCTTTCTTT. This gives the protein CASSLDPVMNTEAFF. The V call is TRBV5-1, the J call TRBJ1-1, with D unresolved. Deletions cut 0 bases from V and 0 bases from J, with 9 bases between. Germline lookup yields CDR1 SGHRS and CDR2 YFSETQ. This CDR3 has 15 residues.

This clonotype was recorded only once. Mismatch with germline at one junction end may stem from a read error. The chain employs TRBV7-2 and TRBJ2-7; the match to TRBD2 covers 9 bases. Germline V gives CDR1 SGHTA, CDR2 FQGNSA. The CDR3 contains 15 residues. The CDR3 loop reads CASSSDSGRTYEQHF. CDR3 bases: TGTGCCAGCAGCTCCGATAGCGGGAGAACCTACGAGCAGCACTTC.

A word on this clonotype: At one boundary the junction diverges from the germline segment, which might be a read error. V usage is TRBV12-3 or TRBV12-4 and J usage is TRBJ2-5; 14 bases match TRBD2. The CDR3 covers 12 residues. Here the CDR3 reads CASSLGLAGVVF. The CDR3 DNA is TGTGCCAGCAGTTTGGGACTAGCGGGAGTCGTCTTC.

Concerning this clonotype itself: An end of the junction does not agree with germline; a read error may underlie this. This chain's CDR3 is CASSVRDLVETQYF. DNA for the CDR3: TGTGCCAGCAGCGTCCGGGACCTAGTGGAGACCCAGTACTTC. This chain joins TRBV5-1 and TRBJ2-5, with D possibly called TRBD1 or TRBD2 (5 bases each). CDR3 length: 14 residues. The germline CDR1 and CDR2 sequences are SGHRS and YFSETQ.

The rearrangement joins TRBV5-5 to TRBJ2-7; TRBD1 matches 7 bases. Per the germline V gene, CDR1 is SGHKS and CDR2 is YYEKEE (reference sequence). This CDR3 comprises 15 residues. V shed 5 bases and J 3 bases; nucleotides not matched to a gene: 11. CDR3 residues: CASRPSSWDSYEQYF. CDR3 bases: TGTGCCAGCAGACCATCCTCTTGGGACAGCTACGAGCAGTACTTC.

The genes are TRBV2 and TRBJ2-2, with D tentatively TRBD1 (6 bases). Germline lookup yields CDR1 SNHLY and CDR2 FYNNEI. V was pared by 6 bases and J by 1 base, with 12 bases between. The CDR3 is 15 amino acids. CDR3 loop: CASRGNRVNTGELFF. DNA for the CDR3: TGTGCCAGCAGAGGGAACAGGGTGAACACCGGGGAGCTGTTTTTT.

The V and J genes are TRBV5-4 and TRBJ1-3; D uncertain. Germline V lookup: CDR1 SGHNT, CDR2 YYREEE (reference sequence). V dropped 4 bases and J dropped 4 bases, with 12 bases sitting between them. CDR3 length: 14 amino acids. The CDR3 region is CASSTTDLGNTIYF. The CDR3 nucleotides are TGTGCCAGCAGCACGACGGATTTGGGAAACACCATATATTTT.

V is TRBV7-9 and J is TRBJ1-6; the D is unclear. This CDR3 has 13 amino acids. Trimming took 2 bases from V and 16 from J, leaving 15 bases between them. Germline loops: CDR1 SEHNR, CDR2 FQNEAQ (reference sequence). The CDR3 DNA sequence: TGTGCCAGCAGCTTACACGGAGGAACTTTACTCCACTTT. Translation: CASSLHGGTLLHF.

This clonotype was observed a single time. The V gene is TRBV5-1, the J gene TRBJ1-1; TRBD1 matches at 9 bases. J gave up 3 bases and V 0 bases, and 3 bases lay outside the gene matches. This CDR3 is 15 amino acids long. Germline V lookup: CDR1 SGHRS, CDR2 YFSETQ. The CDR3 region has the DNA TGCGCCAGCAGCTTGGCCGGGACAGGGCACACTGAAGCTTTCTTT. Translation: CASSLAGTGHTEAFF.